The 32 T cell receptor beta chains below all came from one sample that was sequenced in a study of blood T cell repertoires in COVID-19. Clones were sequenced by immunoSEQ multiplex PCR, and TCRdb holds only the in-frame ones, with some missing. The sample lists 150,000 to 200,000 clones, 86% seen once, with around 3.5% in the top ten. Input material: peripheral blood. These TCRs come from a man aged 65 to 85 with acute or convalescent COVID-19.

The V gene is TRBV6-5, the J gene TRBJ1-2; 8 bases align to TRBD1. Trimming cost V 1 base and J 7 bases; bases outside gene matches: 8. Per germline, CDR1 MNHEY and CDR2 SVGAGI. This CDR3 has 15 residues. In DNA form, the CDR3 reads TGTGCCAGCAGTTACTTAGGGACAGGTCCACTTGGCTACACCTTC. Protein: CASSYLGTGPLGYTF.

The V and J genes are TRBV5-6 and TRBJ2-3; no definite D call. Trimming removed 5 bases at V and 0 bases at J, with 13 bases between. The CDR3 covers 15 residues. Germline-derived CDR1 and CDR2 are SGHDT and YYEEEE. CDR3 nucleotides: TGTGCCAGCAGTTCCTTTTTCGGGAGCACAGATACGCAGTATTTT. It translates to CASSSFFGSTDTQYF.

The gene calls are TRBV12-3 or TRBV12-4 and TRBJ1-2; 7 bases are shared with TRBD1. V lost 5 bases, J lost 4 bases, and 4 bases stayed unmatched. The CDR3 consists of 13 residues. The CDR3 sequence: CASSLQGIYGYTF. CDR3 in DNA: TGTGCCAGCAGTCTACAGGGGATCTATGGCTACACCTTC.

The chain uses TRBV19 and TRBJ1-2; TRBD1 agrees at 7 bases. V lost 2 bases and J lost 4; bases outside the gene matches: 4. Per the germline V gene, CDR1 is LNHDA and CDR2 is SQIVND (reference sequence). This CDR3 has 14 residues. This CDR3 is CASSILSGGYGYTF. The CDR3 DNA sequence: TGTGCCAGTAGTATATTGTCAGGGGGCTATGGCTACACCTTC.

For the CDR3, the DNA is TGCGCCAGCAGCTTGACCGGACAGACTACCGGGGAGCTGTTTTTT. This translates into CASSLTGQTTGELFF. The V and J genes are TRBV5-1 and TRBJ2-2, with D perhaps TRBD1 (6 bases). With 1 base removed from V and 5 bases from J, the gap between germline ends came to 12 bases. This CDR3 comprises 15 residues. Germline V lookup: CDR1 SGHRS, CDR2 YFSETQ.

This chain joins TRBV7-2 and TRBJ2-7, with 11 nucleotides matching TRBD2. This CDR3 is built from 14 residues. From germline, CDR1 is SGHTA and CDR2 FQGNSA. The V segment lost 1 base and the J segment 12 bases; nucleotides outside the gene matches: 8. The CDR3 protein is CASSLETTSGIRYF. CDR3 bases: TGTGCCAGCAGCTTAGAAACGACTAGCGGGATCCGGTACTTC.

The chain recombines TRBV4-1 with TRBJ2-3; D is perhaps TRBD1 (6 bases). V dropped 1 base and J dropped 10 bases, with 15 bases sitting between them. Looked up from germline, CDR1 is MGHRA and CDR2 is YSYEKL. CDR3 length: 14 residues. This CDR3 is CASSQGPTGSAQYF. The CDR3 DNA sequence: TGCGCCAGCAGCCAAGGACCTACAGGGTCAGCGCAGTATTTT.

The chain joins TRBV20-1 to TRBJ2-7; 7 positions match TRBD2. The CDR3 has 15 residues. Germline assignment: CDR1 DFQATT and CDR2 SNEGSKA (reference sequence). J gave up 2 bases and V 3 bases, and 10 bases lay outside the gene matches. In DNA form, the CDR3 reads TGCAGTGCTAGTGTTAATGGGAGGGGACCCTACGAGCAGTACTTC. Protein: CSASVNGRGPYEQYF.

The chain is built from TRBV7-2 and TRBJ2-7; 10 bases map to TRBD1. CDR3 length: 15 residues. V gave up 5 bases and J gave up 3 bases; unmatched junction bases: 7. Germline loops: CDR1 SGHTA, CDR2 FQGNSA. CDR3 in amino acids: CASSPDRGQFYEQYF. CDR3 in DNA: TGTGCCAGCAGCCCCGACAGGGGGCAATTCTACGAGCAGTACTTC.

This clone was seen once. For the CDR3, the DNA is TGTGCCAGCAGCCCGGACAGAGAGACCCAGTACTTC. Encoded protein: CASSPDRETQYF. This chain joins TRBV11-3 and TRBJ2-5; tentative D call: TRBD1 (6 bases). The CDR3 covers 12 residues. Germline CDR1 is SGHNT and CDR2 is YENEEA. V lost 5 bases and J 4 bases, leaving 8 bases between the germline ends.

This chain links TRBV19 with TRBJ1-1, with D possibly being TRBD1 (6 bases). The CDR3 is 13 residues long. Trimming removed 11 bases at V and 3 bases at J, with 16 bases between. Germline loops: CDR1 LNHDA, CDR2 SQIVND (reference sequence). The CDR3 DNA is TGTGCCTCGAACAGGGCGGGAGACACTGAAGCTTTCTTT. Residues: CASNRAGDTEAFF. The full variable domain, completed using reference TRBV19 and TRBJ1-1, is DGGITQSPKYLFRKEGQNVTLSCEQNLNHDAMYWYRQDPGQGLRLIYYSQIVNDFQKGDIAEGYSVSREKKESFPLTVTSAQKNPTAFYLCASNRAGDTEAFFGQGTRLTVV.

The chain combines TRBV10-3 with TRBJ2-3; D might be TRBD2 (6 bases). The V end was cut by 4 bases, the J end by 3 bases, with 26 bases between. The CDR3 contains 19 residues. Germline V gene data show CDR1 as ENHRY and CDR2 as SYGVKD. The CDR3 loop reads CAISGAFGGGTLRTDTQYF. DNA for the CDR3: TGTGCCATCAGTGGGGCTTTTGGTGGGGGGACTTTAAGGACAGATACGCAGTATTTT.

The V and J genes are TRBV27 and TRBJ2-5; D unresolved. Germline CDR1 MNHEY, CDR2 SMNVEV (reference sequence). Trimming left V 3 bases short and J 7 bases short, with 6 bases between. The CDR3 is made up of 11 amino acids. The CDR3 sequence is CASSFLGTQYF. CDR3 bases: TGTGCCAGCAGTTTTCTAGGGACCCAGTACTTC.

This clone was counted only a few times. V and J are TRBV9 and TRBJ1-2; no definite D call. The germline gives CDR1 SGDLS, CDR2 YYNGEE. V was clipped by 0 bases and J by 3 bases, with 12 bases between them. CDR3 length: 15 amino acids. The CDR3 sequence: CASSVAFAADYGYTF. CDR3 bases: TGTGCCAGCAGCGTAGCTTTTGCGGCAGACTATGGCTACACCTTC. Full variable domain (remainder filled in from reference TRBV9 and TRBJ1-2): DSGVTQTPKHLITATGQRVTLRCSPRSGDLSVYWYQQSLDQGLQFLIQYYNGEERAKGNILERFSAQQFPDLHSELNLSSLELGDSALYFCASSVAFAADYGYTFGSGTRLTVV.

This chain's CDR3 is CASSSGMNTEAFF. The CDR3 nucleotides read TGTGCCAGCAGTTCCGGTATGAACACTGAAGCTTTCTTT. J is TRBJ1-1 and V is TRBV5-4; D gene ambiguous. CDR1 SGHNT and CDR2 YYREEE come from the germline V gene (reference sequence). With 5 bases removed from V and 0 bases from J, the gap between germline ends came to 8 bases. This CDR3 contains 13 residues.

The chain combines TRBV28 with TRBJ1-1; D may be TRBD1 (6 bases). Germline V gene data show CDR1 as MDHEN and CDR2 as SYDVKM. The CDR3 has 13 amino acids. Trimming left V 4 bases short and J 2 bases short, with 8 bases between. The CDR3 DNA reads TGTGCCAGCAGTTCGGGACAAAACACTGAAGCTTTCTTT. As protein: CASSSGQNTEAFF. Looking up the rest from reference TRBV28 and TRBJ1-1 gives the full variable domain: DVKVTQSSRYLVKRTGEKVFLECVQDMDHENMFWYRQDPGLGLRLIYFSYDVKMKEKGDIPEGYSVSREKKERFSLILESASTNQTSMYLCASSSGQNTEAFFGQGTRLTVV.

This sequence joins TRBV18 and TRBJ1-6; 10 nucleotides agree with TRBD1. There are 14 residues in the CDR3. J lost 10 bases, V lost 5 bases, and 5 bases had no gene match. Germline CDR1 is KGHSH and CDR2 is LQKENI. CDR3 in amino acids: CASSSTGGESPLHF. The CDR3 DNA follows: TGTGCCAGCTCATCGACAGGGGGCGAGTCACCCCTCCACTTT.

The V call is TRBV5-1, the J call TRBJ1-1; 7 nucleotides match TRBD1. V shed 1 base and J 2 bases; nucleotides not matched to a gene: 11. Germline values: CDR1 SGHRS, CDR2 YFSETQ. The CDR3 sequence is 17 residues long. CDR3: CASSLTLGTDYNTEAFF. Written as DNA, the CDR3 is TGCGCCAGCAGCTTGACACTTGGGACAGACTATAACACTGAAGCTTTCTTT.

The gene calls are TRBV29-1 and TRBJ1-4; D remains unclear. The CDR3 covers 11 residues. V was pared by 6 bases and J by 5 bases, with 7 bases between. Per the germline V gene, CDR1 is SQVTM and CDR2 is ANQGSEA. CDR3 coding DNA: TGCAGCGTGGATAGCAATGAAAAACTGTTTTTT. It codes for CSVDSNEKLFF.

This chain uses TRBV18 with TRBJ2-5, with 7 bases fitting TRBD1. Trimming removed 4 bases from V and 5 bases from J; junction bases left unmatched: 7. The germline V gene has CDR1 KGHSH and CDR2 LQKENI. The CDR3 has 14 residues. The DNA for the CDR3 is TGTGCCAGCTCACGTAGACAGGGTACCGAGACCCAGTACTTC. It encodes CASSRRQGTETQYF. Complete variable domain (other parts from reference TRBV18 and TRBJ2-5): NAGVMQNPRHLVRRRGQEARLRCSPMKGHSHVYWYRQLPEEGLKFMVYLQKENIIDESGMPKERFSAEFPKEGPSILRIQQVVRGDSAAYFCASSRRQGTETQYFGPGTRLLVL.

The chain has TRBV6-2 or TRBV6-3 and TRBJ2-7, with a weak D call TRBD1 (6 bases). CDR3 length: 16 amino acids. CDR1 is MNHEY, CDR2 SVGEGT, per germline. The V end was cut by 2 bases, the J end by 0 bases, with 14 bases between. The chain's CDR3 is CASSYRARGNSYEQYF. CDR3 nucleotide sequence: TGTGCCAGCAGTTACAGGGCGAGGGGGAACTCCTACGAGCAGTACTTC.

CDR3 DNA: TGTGCCAGCAGCAGACAGAGGTATGAAAAACTGTTTTTT. Its protein is CASSRQRYEKLFF. V and J are TRBV3-1 (or the pseudogene TRBV3-2) and TRBJ1-4, with TRBD1 as a possible D gene (5 bases). CDR3 size: 13 residues. Germline CDR1 is LGHDT and CDR2 is YNNKEL (reference sequence). Trimming took off 5 bases at V and 6 bases at J, with 10 bases between the two ends.

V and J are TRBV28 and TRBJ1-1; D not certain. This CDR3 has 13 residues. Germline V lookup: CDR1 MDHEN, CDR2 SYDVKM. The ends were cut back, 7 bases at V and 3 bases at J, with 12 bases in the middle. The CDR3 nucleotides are TGTGCCAGCATGCGCCGGGAGTACACTGAAGCTTTCTTT. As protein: CASMRREYTEAFF.

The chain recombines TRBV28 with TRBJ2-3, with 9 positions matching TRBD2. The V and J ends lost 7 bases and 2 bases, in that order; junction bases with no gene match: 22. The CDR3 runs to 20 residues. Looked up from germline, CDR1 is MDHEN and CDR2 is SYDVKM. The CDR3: CASTLPLGSKRGANTDTQYF. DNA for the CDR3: TGTGCCAGCACCCTCCCTCTGGGATCAAAGCGGGGGGCCAACACAGATACGCAGTATTTT.

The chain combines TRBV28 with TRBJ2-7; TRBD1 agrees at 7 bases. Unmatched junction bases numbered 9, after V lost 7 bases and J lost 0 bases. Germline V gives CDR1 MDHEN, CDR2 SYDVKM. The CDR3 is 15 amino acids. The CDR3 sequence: CASIGSAGGSYEQYF. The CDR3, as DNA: TGTGCCAGCATAGGTTCGGCAGGGGGCTCCTACGAGCAGTACTTC.

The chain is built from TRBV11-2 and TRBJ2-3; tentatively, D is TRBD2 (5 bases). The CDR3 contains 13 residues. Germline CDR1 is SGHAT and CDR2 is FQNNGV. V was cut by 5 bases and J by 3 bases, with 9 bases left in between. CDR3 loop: CASSQRVTDTQYF. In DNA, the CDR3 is TGTGCCAGCAGCCAGAGGGTTACAGATACGCAGTATTTT.

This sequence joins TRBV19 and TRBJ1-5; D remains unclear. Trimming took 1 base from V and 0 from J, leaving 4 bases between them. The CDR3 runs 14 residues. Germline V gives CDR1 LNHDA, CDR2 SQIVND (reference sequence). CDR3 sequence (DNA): TGTGCCAGTAGTATAGCGAGTAGCAATCAGCCCCAGCATTTT. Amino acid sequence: CASSIASSNQPQHF.

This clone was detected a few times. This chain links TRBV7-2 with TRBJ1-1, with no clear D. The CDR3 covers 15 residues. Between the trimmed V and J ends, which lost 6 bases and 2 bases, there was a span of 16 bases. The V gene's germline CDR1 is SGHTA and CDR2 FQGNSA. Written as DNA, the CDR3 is TGTGCCAGCAGTCTTTGGTTCGGGATCAACACTGAAGCTTTCTTT. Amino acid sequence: CASSLWFGINTEAFF.

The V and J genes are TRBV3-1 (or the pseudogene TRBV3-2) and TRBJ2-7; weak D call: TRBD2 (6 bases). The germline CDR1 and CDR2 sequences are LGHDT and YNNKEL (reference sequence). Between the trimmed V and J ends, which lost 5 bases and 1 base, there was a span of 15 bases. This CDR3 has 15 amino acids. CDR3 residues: CASSFTRGRSYEQYF. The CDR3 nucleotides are TGTGCCAGCAGCTTCACGCGGGGCAGGTCCTACGAGCAGTACTTC.

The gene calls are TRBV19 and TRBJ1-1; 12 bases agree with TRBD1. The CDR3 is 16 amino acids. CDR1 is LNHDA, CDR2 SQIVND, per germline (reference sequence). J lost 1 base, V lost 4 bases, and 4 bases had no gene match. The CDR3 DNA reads TGTGCCAGTAGTAGGGGACAGGGGGCTACGAACACTGAAGCTTTCTTT. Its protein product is CASSRGQGATNTEAFF.

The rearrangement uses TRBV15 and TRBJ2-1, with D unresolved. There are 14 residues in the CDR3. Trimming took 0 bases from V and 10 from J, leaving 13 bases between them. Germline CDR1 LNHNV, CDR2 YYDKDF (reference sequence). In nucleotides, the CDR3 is TGTGCCACCAGCAGAGATAAAGAGTCGCTGGAGCAGTTCTTC. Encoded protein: CATSRDKESLEQFF.

The CDR3 DNA follows: TGTGCCAGCAATGGGGGGGCGATGAACACTGAAGCTTTCTTT. Protein product: CASNGGAMNTEAFF. The chain combines TRBV28 with TRBJ1-1, with TRBD1 as a possible D gene (6 bases). V lost 7 bases and J 0 bases, leaving 12 bases between the germline ends. This CDR3 is built from 14 residues. The germline gives CDR1 MDHEN, CDR2 SYDVKM.